This TCR beta chain came from a study of vaccination effects on CD4 cells after COVID-19 (dated by TCRdb to the early 2020s). In terms of the full investigation: Each participant received two doses of an mRNA SARS-CoV-2 vaccine, either BNT162b2 or mRNA-1273. The full study included fewer than eleven COVID-19 convalescent patients and a few SARS-CoV-2-naive healthy vaccine recipients. The study compared SARS-CoV-2 spike-specific CD4+ TCR repertoires before and after mRNA vaccination in COVID-19 convalescent patients and infection-naive vaccine recipients. The Oncomine TCR Beta short-read assay on an Illumina iSeq 100 was used to sequence cultures from other donors in the study. The research as a whole found: Both infection-induced and vaccine-induced clones contracted markedly at late post-vaccination timepoints, which is consistent with waning T cell responses. In healthy vaccine recipients, vaccine-induced clones were almost all SARS-CoV-2 mono-reactive, with only 1 of 255 being cross-reactive with common cold coronaviruses. Limitations of the study were the small number of convalescent patients and the absence of early post-infection timepoints.

CDR1 and CDR2, looked up from the germline V gene, are MDHEN and SYDVKM. Relative to germline, V is 8 bases shorter and J is 4 bases shorter, with 14 bases between their ends. The cysteine opens and the phenylalanine closes a CDR3 of 13 amino acids. Here the CDR3 DNA is all that survives: 39 bases in frame from base 1. The ViraFEST assay stimulated PBMC with viral peptide pools and then used TCR sequencing to identify antigen-specific CD4+ T cell clonotypes by expansion. After around ten days of culture, CD4+ T cells were isolated with the EasySep CD4+ T cell isolation kit. Negative nucleocapsid antibody results before and after vaccination confirmed that the healthy vaccine recipients had no prior SARS-CoV-2 infection. Over 1.5 million PBMC per well were cultured with 9 to 10 ug/ml peptides in IMDM containing around 5% human AB serum, about 9 IU/ml IL-2 and gentamicin. On days 3 and 7, half of the culture medium was replaced with fresh IL-2-containing medium. Each peptide stimulation condition was cultured in triplicate wells unless otherwise noted. PBMC were separated from whole blood using Ficoll-Paque Plus gradient centrifugation and were then either cryopreserved at -140C or used fresh. Overlapping peptide pools spanned the spike proteins of SARS-CoV-2 and the common cold coronaviruses HCoV-NL63, HCoV-OC43 and HCoV-229E. The QIAamp micro DNA kit was used to extract genomic DNA from the cultured CD4+ T cells.

The protocol used for the library was the immunoSEQ multiplex PCR assay. DNA from the cultured, isolated CD4+ T cells was subjected to TCR beta CDR3 sequencing. As for the authors' bioinformatics: Non-productive TCR sequences were discarded, and reads were trimmed to the CDR3 region, with only CDR3s of 7 or more amino acids retained. Antigen-specific clonotypes were identified using the MANAFEST web app by comparison of expansion in peptide wells against reference cultures. For clones to be considered positive, expansion at FDR<0.05 versus reference and all other wells, an odds ratio above 5, and a frequency above 0.1% in two replicate wells were required. Cross-reactive clonotypes were defined as significantly expanded in SARS-CoV-2 spike wells and in at least one common cold coronavirus spike condition. CDR3 similarity was assessed by Levenshtein distance with the stringdist R package, and unrooted trees were built with ape in R 3.6.1. This immuneACCESS table, as held by TCRdb, lists in-frame sequences with V and J called but not all clones. Of the missing ones, under half trace to an unresolved V gene in checked studies; the others have no known cause. The V and J calls and clone size are taken from that table; D and trimming were inferred from the DNA. The sample table contains tens of thousands of clones; only one count was recorded for roughly 76% of them. The ten largest make up about 17% of the sample.

With regard to this clone: This clone's antigen is unknown. No base qualities exist here, and no much larger clone lies one base off it.

The source is a human donor who received a COVID-19 vaccine. This specimen was CD4+ T cells from PBMCs cultured with SARS-CoV-2 spike peptides, taken before COVID-19 vaccination. In light of the paper, this sample's cell subset or site label describes: SARS-CoV-2 spike overlapping peptide pool stimulation. This receptor chain uses TRBV28 and TRBJ1-2; there is no confident call for the D gene. The CDR3 reads CASAPPVGYGYTF. The DNA reads as follows: TGTGCCAGCGCTCCCCCCGTAGGCTATGGCTACACCTTC.